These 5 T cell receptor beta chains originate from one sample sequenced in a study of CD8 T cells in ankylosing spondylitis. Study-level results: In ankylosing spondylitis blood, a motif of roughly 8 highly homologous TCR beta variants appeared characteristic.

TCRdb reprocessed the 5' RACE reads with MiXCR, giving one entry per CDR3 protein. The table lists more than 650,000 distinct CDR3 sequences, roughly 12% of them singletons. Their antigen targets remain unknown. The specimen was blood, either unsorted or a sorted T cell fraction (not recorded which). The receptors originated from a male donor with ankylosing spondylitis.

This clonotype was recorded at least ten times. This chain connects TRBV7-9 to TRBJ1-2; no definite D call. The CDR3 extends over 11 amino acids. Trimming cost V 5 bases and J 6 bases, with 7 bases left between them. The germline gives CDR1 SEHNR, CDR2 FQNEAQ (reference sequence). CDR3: CASSRAHGYTF. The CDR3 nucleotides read TGTGCCAGCAGCAGGGCTCATGGCTACACCTTC.

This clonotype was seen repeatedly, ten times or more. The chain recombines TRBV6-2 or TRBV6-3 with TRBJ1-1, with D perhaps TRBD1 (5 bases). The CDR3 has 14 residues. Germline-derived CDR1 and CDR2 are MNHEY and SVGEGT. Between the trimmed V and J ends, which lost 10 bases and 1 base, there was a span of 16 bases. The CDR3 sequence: CATKIQGANTEAFF. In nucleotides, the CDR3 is TGTGCCACCAAAATCCAGGGCGCGAACACTGAAGCTTTCTTT.

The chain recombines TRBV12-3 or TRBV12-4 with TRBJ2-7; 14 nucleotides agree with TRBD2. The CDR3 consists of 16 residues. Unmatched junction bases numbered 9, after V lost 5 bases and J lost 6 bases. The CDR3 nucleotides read TGTGCCAGCAGTCTCCGCGGGACTAGCGGGAGAAGCGAGCAGTACTTC. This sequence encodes CASSLRGTSGRSEQYF.

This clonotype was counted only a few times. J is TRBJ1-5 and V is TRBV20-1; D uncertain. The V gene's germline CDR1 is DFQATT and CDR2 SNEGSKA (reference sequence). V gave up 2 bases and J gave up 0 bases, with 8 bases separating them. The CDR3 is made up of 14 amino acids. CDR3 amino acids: CSARQAYSNQPQHF. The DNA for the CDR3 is TGCAGTGCTAGACAGGCTTATAGCAATCAGCCCCAGCATTTT.

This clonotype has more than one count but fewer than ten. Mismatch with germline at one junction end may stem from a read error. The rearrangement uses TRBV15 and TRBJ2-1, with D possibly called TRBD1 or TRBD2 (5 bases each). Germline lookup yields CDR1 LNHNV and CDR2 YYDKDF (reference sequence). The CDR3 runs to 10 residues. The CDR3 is CATSRTGAIF. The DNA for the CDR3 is TGTGCCACCAGCAGAACCGGGGCGATCTTC.